The rows below give T cell receptor beta chains drawn from one sample of a study of blood T cell repertoires in COVID-19. Here immunoSEQ multiplex PCR was the method, and the copy in TCRdb shows in-frame clones only, minus some. In the table there are fewer than 250,000 clones, less than 90% of which are singletons. The specimen sequenced was peripheral blood. The receptors shown here come from a man aged 30 to 39 with active or convalescent COVID-19. Both conserved end residues are part of each CDR3. Each record gives: clone size, V gene, J gene, D gene, CDR3 DNA, CDR3 protein. D genes are given only for firm matches. Size values are once, few and many counts, or a class for expanded clones, and some rows have none.

>NA|TRBV16|TRBJ2-7|NA
TGTGCCAGCAGCCAAGATGCCCTGGGGCTAGAGCTCCTCGAGCAGTACTTC
CASSQDALGLELLEQYF
>NA|TRBV3-1/TRBV3-2|TRBJ2-7|NA
TGTGCCAGCAGCCATCCCCGACGCGGCTCCTACGAGCAGTACTTC
CASSHPRRGSYEQYF
>NA|TRBV29-1|TRBJ2-1|TRBD2
TGCAGCGTTGAACGGTCTGCGGGGGGTGAGTTCTTC
CSVERSAGGEFF
>NA|TRBV27|TRBJ2-1|NA
TGTGCCAGCAGTTTGGGGGAGGTTACCTACAATGAGCAGTTCTTC
CASSLGEVTYNEQFF
>NA|TRBV28|TRBJ1-5|TRBD1
TGTGCCCACAGGGGAGGAAGCAATCAGCCCCAGCATTTT
CAHRGGSNQPQHF
>NA|TRBV7-2|TRBJ2-5|TRBD2
TGTGCCAGCAGCTCTTTAGCGGGGGGGTTACAAGAGACCCAGTACTTC
CASSSLAGGLQETQYF
>NA|TRBV4-1|TRBJ2-1|TRBD2
TGCGCCAGCAGCCAAAATCAACTAGCGGGCGTGGTCCCCGAGCAGTTCTTC
CASSQNQLAGVVPEQFF
>NA|TRBV28|TRBJ2-7|TRBD1
TGTGCCAGCTCTCCCGGGACAGGGTCCTACGAGCAGTACTTC
CASSPGTGSYEQYF
>NA|TRBV11-2|TRBJ1-3|NA
TGTGCCAGCAGCTTAGCGGGAGTGCTTGGAAACACCATATATTTT
CASSLAGVLGNTIYF
>NA|TRBV7-8|TRBJ1-3|NA
TGTGCCAGCAGCCCCGGACAGAGCTCTGGAAACACCATATATTTT
CASSPGQSSGNTIYF
>NA|TRBV9|TRBJ1-1|TRBD1
TGTGCCAGCAGCGTAGTAGGGGGCGATACTTTCTTT
CASSVVGGDTFF
>NA|TRBV4-2|TRBJ1-1|NA
TGTGCCAGCAGCTTCCCGGGTGGGAACACTGAAGCTTTCTTT
CASSFPGGNTEAFF
>NA|TRBV19|TRBJ2-1|NA
TGTGCCAGTAGTATGTCGGCGGGGACTTACAATGAGCAGTTCTTC
CASSMSAGTYNEQFF
>few|TRBV15|TRBJ2-3|TRBD2
TGTGCCACCAGCAGCGAATTAATGGGAGGGCGAGGGGATACGCAGTATTTT
CATSSELMGGRGDTQYF
>few|TRBV2|TRBJ2-6|TRBD1
TGTGCCAGCACCTTAGGACGGGACAGTGATGTCTCTGGGGCCAACGTCCTGACTTTC
CASTLGRDSDVSGANVLTF
>NA|TRBV6-5|TRBJ2-7|NA
TGTGCCAGCAGTTACTCCCAGGGTCTCTACGAGCAGTACTTC
CASSYSQGLYEQYF
>NA|TRBV18|TRBJ2-3|TRBD2
TGTGCCAGCTCACTTGAGACTAGCACGCAGTATTTT
CASSLETSTQYF
>NA|TRBV3-1/TRBV3-2|TRBJ2-7|TRBD1
TGTGCCAGCAGCCAAGCCTGGGACAGGGGACTACTGGGGCAGTACTTC
CASSQAWDRGLLGQYF
>NA|TRBV6-5|TRBJ2-7|NA
TGTGCCAGCACTAGCTCGTGGGAGCAGTACTTC
CASTSSWEQYF
>NA|TRBV7-9|TRBJ1-4|TRBD1
TGTGCCAGCAGCTTCGGACAGGGGGTTGCTAATGAAAAACTGTTTTTT
CASSFGQGVANEKLFF
>once|TRBV19|TRBJ1-5|NA
TGTGCCAGCGACCCTCGGGATAGCAATCAGCCCCAGCATTTT
CASDPRDSNQPQHF
>NA|TRBV11-2|TRBJ1-2|NA
TGTGCCAGCAGCTTAGACCCAGGGTCTCGCACCTTC
CASSLDPGSRTF
>NA|TRBV6-5|TRBJ2-7|TRBD1
TGTGCCAGCGCAAGCGGGACAGGGACCTACGAGCAGTACTTC
CASASGTGTYEQYF
>once|TRBV30|TRBJ2-1|NA
TGTGCCTGGAATTTCCCCTCGGCCTACAATGAGCAGTTCTTC
CAWNFPSAYNEQFF
>NA|TRBV30|TRBJ1-2|NA
TGTGCCTGGAGTGTAAGCCTTAACTATGGCTACACCTTC
CAWSVSLNYGYTF
>NA|TRBV7-2|TRBJ1-5|TRBD1
TGTGCCAGCAGCTTCGTACCGACAGGGGGCGGCCAGCCCCAGCATTTT
CASSFVPTGGGQPQHF
>once|TRBV7-2|TRBJ1-2|TRBD1
TGTGCCAGCAGCGGGACAGGGGGGATCTATGGCTACACCTTC
CASSGTGGIYGYTF
>NA|TRBV27|TRBJ2-7|NA
TGTGCCAGCAGTTTACGGGGGTACGAGCAGTACTTC
CASSLRGYEQYF
>NA|TRBV5-6|TRBJ1-2|NA
TGTGCCAGCAGCTTGGAGGGGCAAACAATCACGGTTTGGGGCTACACCTTC
CASSLEGQTITVWGYTF
>NA|TRBV9|TRBJ1-6|NA
TGTGCCAGCAGCGCAGGCTCCTATAATTCACCCCTCCACTTT
CASSAGSYNSPLHF
>NA|TRBV5-6|TRBJ2-3|NA
TGTGCCAGCAGCCCTTTGGACCCTGGGGGGGATACGCAGTATTTT
CASSPLDPGGDTQYF
>NA|TRBV2|TRBJ1-4|TRBD1
TGTGCCAGCAGTAGGGACAGGAATGAAAAACTGTTTTTT
CASSRDRNEKLFF
>NA|TRBV20-1|TRBJ2-3|NA
TGCAGTGCCCTGAGGGCAGATACGCAGTATTTT
CSALRADTQYF
>NA|TRBV7-2|TRBJ1-2|NA
TGTGCCAGCAGCTTAGGTCTGGGGGGGCCCGGCTACACCTTC
CASSLGLGGPGYTF
>NA|TRBV28|TRBJ2-7|TRBD1
TGTGCCAGCAGGCGCTCCTATCGACAGGGGCGGCACGAGCAGTACTTC
CASRRSYRQGRHEQYF
>NA|TRBV11-3|TRBJ2-1|NA
TGTGCCAGCAGCCCCGGGGATGGAGGCAATGAGCAGTTCTTC
CASSPGDGGNEQFF
>NA|TRBV6-5|TRBJ2-3|NA
TGTGCCAGCAGTAAAATGGGGGCCACAGATACGCAGTATTTT
CASSKMGATDTQYF
>once|TRBV18|TRBJ1-6|NA
TGTGCCAGCTCACCATTCGAGGGTCCTAATTCACCCCTCCACTTT
CASSPFEGPNSPLHF
>NA|TRBV5-4|TRBJ2-3|TRBD2
TGTGCCAGCAGGCCTAGCGGGGCGGGGACAGATACGCAGTATTTT
CASRPSGAGTDTQYF
>NA|TRBV5-5|TRBJ2-5|NA
TGTGCCAGCAGCTTCCGGGGAGTTGGTTCGAGTGGAGAGACCCAGTACTTC
CASSFRGVGSSGETQYF
>NA|TRBV19|TRBJ2-7|TRBD1
TGTGCCAGTAGTATAATGGGGACAGCCGTCTACGAGCAGTACTTC
CASSIMGTAVYEQYF
>NA|TRBV28|TRBJ2-5|NA
TGTGCCAGCTACCTCTCGGGGTCGGGGGAGACCCAGTACTTC
CASYLSGSGETQYF
>NA|TRBV5-5|TRBJ2-7|TRBD2
TGTGCCAGCAGCTTGGCGGGGGGATACACCTACGAGCAGTACTTC
CASSLAGGYTYEQYF
>NA|TRBV6-5|TRBJ2-1|TRBD2
TGTGCCAGCAGTAGCGGGAGGCTCTCCTACAATGAGCAGTTCTTC
CASSSGRLSYNEQFF
>NA|TRBV9|TRBJ2-3|NA
TGTGCCAGCAGCGTAGATCCCTCCTCAGGGGCAGATACGCAGTATTTT
CASSVDPSSGADTQYF
>NA|TRBV9|TRBJ1-2|NA
TGTGCCAGCCGAGGTAGTGGCGGGCCTGGCTACACCTTC
CASRGSGGPGYTF
>NA|TRBV5-4|TRBJ2-7|NA
TGTGCCAGCAGTCTTACCGGACAGAACGAGCAGTACTTC
CASSLTGQNEQYF
>few|TRBV9|TRBJ2-7|NA
TGTGCCAGCAGCCCCAGGGATCGGCCAGACGAGCAGTACTTC
CASSPRDRPDEQYF
>NA|TRBV27|TRBJ2-7|NA
TGTGCCAGCAGTTTTGGCGGCTCCTACGAGCAGTACTTC
CASSFGGSYEQYF
>NA|TRBV18|TRBJ1-6|NA
TGTGCCAGCTCACGGCCTGGACTGGATTCACCCCTCCACTTT
CASSRPGLDSPLHF
>NA|TRBV4-2|TRBJ2-1|TRBD2
TGTGCCAGCAGCCAGGCCCCTCGGGGAGCGGGGGTGGGGTACGAGCAGTTCTTC
CASSQAPRGAGVGYEQFF
>NA|TRBV18|TRBJ2-7|NA
TGTGCCAGCTCACCAGGGCTCCACGAGCAGTACTTC
CASSPGLHEQYF
>NA|TRBV18|TRBJ2-7|NA
TGTGCCAGCTCACCTAGTATCTCCTACGAGCAGTACTTC
CASSPSISYEQYF
>NA|TRBV18|TRBJ2-4|TRBD2
TGTGCCAGCTCAGATCAAGCGGGGGGTCAAAACATTCAGTACTTC
CASSDQAGGQNIQYF
>NA|TRBV19|TRBJ2-5|NA
TGTGCCAGTAGTATGAGGGTCGAAGAGACCCAGTACTTC
CASSMRVEETQYF